The 7 T cell receptor beta chains given below trace back to one sample, sequenced in a study of blood T cell repertoires in COVID-19. TCRdb's copy holds only in-frame clones and misses some; the assay was immunoSEQ multiplex PCR. The table lists roughly 80,000 clones, about 91% of them singletons. Sequencing was done on a sample of peripheral blood. These receptors were obtained from a woman at least 80 years old with acute or convalescent COVID-19.

This clone was picked up a small number of times. The chain joins TRBV4-3 to TRBJ2-2; TRBD1 agrees at 9 bases. The V gene's germline CDR1 is LGHNA and CDR2 YSLEER. The length of the CDR3 is 16 residues. The ends lost 9 bases at V and 3 bases at J; junction bases unmatched: 11. Here the CDR3 DNA reads TGCGCCAGTTCTCCGGGACAGGGATGGTACACCGGGGAGCTGTTTTTT. It codes for CASSPGQGWYTGELFF.

This chain uses TRBV19 with TRBJ2-7, with 9 bases lining up with TRBD1. Germline values: CDR1 LNHDA, CDR2 SQIVND (reference sequence). The CDR3 sequence is 14 residues long. V shed 5 bases, J shed 5 bases, and the junction held 7 bases outside the gene matches. CDR3 DNA sequence: TGTGCCAGTAGTTTCCACCGGGACAGGGACGAGCAGTACTTC. It specifies CASSFHRDRDEQYF.

DNA of the CDR3: TGCGCCAGCAGTGAGAGGGGGCCGAACACTGAAGCTTTCTTT. Its translation is CASSERGPNTEAFF. The J gene is TRBJ1-1, the V gene TRBV10-2; 7 positions agree with TRBD1. Germline CDR1 reads WSHSY; CDR2 reads SAAADI. Unmatched junction bases numbered 1, after V lost 2 bases and J lost 1 base. This CDR3 has 14 residues.

V gene TRBV15 combines with J gene TRBJ2-2, with 12 positions matching TRBD2. This CDR3 comprises 18 residues. Trimming removed 0 bases from V and 4 bases from J; junction bases left unmatched: 6. The germline CDR1 and CDR2 sequences are LNHNV and YYDKDF (reference sequence). DNA of the CDR3: TGTGCCACCAGCAGAGACGGACTAGCGGGGAGGCGCACCGGGGAGCTGTTTTTT. Amino acid sequence: CATSRDGLAGRRTGELFF.

Here the CDR3 DNA reads TGTGCCAGTAGTATCCCCGGGGGTCCCTACGAGCAGTACTTC. This encodes CASSIPGGPYEQYF. The chain couples TRBV19 to TRBJ2-7; weak D call: TRBD2 (6 bases). Germline assignment: CDR1 LNHDA and CDR2 SQIVND (reference sequence). V lost 3 bases, J lost 2 bases, and 11 bases lay in between. The CDR3 length is 14 residues.

The chain has TRBV30 and TRBJ1-6; 11 positions match TRBD1. This CDR3 comprises 20 residues. With 1 base clipped from V and 0 bases from J, the junction kept 11 bases outside the gene matches. CDR1 and CDR2 (germline): GTSNPN, SVGIG (reference sequence). The CDR3 DNA is TGTGCCTGGAGTGGGGACAGGGGGTTCGCTCGGAGCTCCTATAATTCACCCCTCCACTTT. Translated, it gives CAWSGDRGFARSSYNSPLHF.

This chain joins TRBV5-4 and TRBJ1-2; D is unresolved. CDR1 is SGHNT and CDR2 is YYREEE in the germline V gene (reference sequence). The CDR3 consists of 13 residues. Trimming took 1 base from V and 8 from J, leaving 12 bases between them. DNA of the CDR3: TGTGCCAGCAGCTTGTTGCACTCATCGGGCTACACCTTC. Amino acids: CASSLLHSSGYTF.